These T cell receptor beta chains were read from a single sample in a study of shared clonotypes between healthy human individuals. Using immunoSEQ multiplex PCR, the repertoire was profiled, and TCRdb retains in-frame clones only, with some absent. The sample lists more than 2,000,000 clones, roughly 93% seen once, with 0.35% to 0.5% in the top ten. Sequenced input: naive CD4+ T cells from PBMCs. These receptor sequences come from a man aged 18-30 years in good health. Some clones in this sample may be carry-over from other donors' samples. Both conserved end residues are trimmed from each CDR3. The order of the fields is V gene, CDR3 length, J gene, CDR3 protein.

>TRBV11-2|13|TRBJ2-4
ASSRSAAAKNIQY
>TRBV7-3|13|TRBJ2-7
ASSSRTSGSYEQY
>TRBV6-1|11|TRBJ2-7
ASSQGWADGGY
>TRBV9|12|TRBJ1-4
ASSPQSINEKLF
>TRBV7-2|13|TRBJ2-1
ASSTTSGSFNEQF
>TRBV28|15|TRBJ1-2
ASSLYLPAGTFDGYT
>TRBV7-3|12|TRBJ2-7
ASSLLQGSYEQY
>TRBV6-5|12|TRBJ2-2
ASSRQGIHGELF
>TRBV6-1|12|TRBJ2-7
ASRKGGRLDEQY
>TRBV28|10|TRBJ1-1
ASRLGGTEAF
>TRBV7-3|9|TRBJ2-7
ASSWTEEQY
>TRBV15|13|TRBJ2-2
ATSREMAVGGELF
>TRBV11-2|13|TRBJ1-4
ASSLTGGGYEKLF
>TRBV29-1|10|TRBJ2-1
SVDTGANEQF
>TRBV6-4|16|TRBJ2-6
ASSDNSRGDLGANVLT
>TRBV2|8|TRBJ2-3
ASRTDTQY
>TRBV6-4|13|TRBJ2-2
ASREFSGNTGELF
>TRBV5-1|13|TRBJ2-1
ASRSGQGVYNEQF
>TRBV11-2|11|TRBJ2-3
ASSEGHTDTQY
>TRBV19|12|TRBJ2-7
ASRATDQTYEQY
>TRBV28|11|TRBJ1-3
ASSQASGNTIY
>TRBV28|12|TRBJ2-3
ASKRIFSTDTQY
>TRBV29-1|14|TRBJ1-1
SVDLGTGGMNTEAF
>TRBV5-1|11|TRBJ2-3
ASSSRPSDTQY
>TRBV10-3|11|TRBJ1-2
AISGGLTGGYT
>TRBV15|14|TRBJ1-1
ATSRFGEGLNTEAF
>TRBV27|12|TRBJ1-5
ASRDRVSNQPQH
>TRBV5-1|14|TRBJ1-1
ASSPGQARRNTEAF
>TRBV28|11|TRBJ1-3
ASSFLAGNTIY
>TRBV18|11|TRBJ1-4
ASTREVEEKLF
>TRBV9|14|TRBJ2-7
ASSVEETGFTYEQY
>TRBV28|10|TRBJ2-2
ASSLKYGELF
>TRBV15|10|TRBJ1-5
ATSRLMQPQH
>TRBV18|12|TRBJ1-1
ASSVGEMGTEAF
>TRBV30|15|TRBJ1-3
AWSVSRDSLSGNTIY
>TRBV9|13|TRBJ2-2
ASSVRGRNTGELF
>TRBV5-1|13|TRBJ1-4
ASSLFGQSGEKLF
>TRBV5-1|14|TRBJ2-1
ASSLGSGRTANEQF
>TRBV2|11|TRBJ2-7
AGREEISYEQY
>TRBV7-2|14|TRBJ2-2
ASSLLTGAVTGELF
>TRBV7-3|11|TRBJ1-4
ASSFGIGEKLF
>TRBV25-1|11|TRBJ1-2
ASYGDRLNGYT
>TRBV11-3|13|TRBJ2-3
ASSGGQGSWGTQY
>TRBV4-1|13|TRBJ1-1
ASSQDFRGTAEAF
>TRBV9|9|TRBJ1-2
ASRNNYGYT
>TRBV15|11|TRBJ1-5
ATSRLSGAPQH
>TRBV6-8|11|TRBJ1-2
ASGPTGSYGYT
>TRBV28|12|TRBJ2-7
ASSRQGVSYEQY
>TRBV5-1|13|TRBJ1-1
ASRASGGGELNAF
>TRBV6-5|11|TRBJ2-1
ASSYLGHGEQF
>TRBV5-1|14|TRBJ2-3
ASSFNRGSSPDTQY
>TRBV29-1|10|TRBJ1-2
SVQDSIYGYT
>TRBV18|14|TRBJ2-1
ASSPPGTSGTLGQF
>TRBV14|13|TRBJ2-3
ASSQGWATPDTQY
>TRBV27|17|TRBJ2-7
ASNPWGTGGGKNTYEQY